This is a list of T cell receptor beta chains from one sample in a study of graft-versus-host responses after intestinal transplantation. Their antigens remain unidentified. Generated by immunoSEQ multiplex PCR, the TCRdb table keeps only in-frame clones and is missing some. The profile covers around 99,000 clones, with about nine tenths appearing a single time and around 0.73% taken by the ten largest. The source material was unstimulated CD4+ T cells sorted from spleen or lymph node cells, sampled before transplant. Receptors originate from a human donor who was the organ donor for an intestinal transplant. The CDR3 runs from the conserved cysteine through the conserved F or W. The D gene is left open where the match is weak. The size entry is marked missing in some rows and otherwise reads once, few, many or a size class.

>TRBJ2-3|TRBV2|NA|TRBD2
TGTGCCAGCAGTGAAGTAGGACTAGGTACAGATACGCAGTATTTT
CASSEVGLGTDTQYF
>TRBJ2-7|TRBV6-1|NA|TRBD1
TGTGCCAGCAGTTCAGGGGGATCCTACGAGCAGTACTTC
CASSSGGSYEQYF
>TRBJ1-5|TRBV28|NA|NA
TGTGCCAGCAGTTTAGGGGGGGCGCGCAATCAGCCCCAGCATTTT
CASSLGGARNQPQHF
>TRBJ2-7|TRBV6-1|NA|TRBD1
TGTGCCAGCAGGGCAGGCGCAGGGGGCGAGCAGTACTTC
CASRAGAGGEQYF
>TRBJ2-5|TRBV2|NA|TRBD1
TGTGCCAGCATTGGGGACAGTTTCTCGACCCAGTACTTC
CASIGDSFSTQYF
>TRBJ1-3|TRBV19|NA|NA
TGTGCCAGTAGTCCAAGGACGGGACATCTAAACTCTGGAAACACCATATATTTT
CASSPRTGHLNSGNTIYF
>TRBJ2-1|TRBV29-1|NA|TRBD2
TGCAGCGCCCCACTAGCGGGGGGGGTGAATGAGCAGTTCTTC
CSAPLAGGVNEQFF
>TRBJ2-3|TRBV7-2|NA|NA
TGTGCCAGCAGCTTGGGCCCGGCAGGGCTAAGCACAGATACGCAGTATTTT
CASSLGPAGLSTDTQYF
>TRBJ2-7|TRBV2|NA|TRBD1
TGTGCCAGCAGACAAGAACAGGGGGGATCCTACGAGCAGTACTTC
CASRQEQGGSYEQYF
>TRBJ2-7|TRBV6-5|NA|TRBD1
TGTGCCAGCAGTGTTTTAGGGGGCTACTACGAGCAGTACTTC
CASSVLGGYYEQYF
>TRBJ2-3|TRBV7-3|NA|NA
TGTGCCAGCAGCCCTCGCGGGGGCACAGATACGCAGTATTTT
CASSPRGGTDTQYF
>TRBJ1-1|TRBV12-5|NA|NA
TGTGCTAGTGGTTTGGTAAAGTGGGACCTGAAGGGATCTGAAGCTTTCTTT
CASGLVKWDLKGSEAFF
>TRBJ2-1|TRBV6-5|NA|NA
TGTGCCAGCAGTTTTAACACCGGTGAGCAGTTCTTC
CASSFNTGEQFF
>TRBJ1-6|TRBV14|NA|TRBD1
TGTGCCAGCAGCCAAGACAGGGGGCTATCACCCCTCCACTTT
CASSQDRGLSPLHF
>TRBJ1-5|TRBV11-2|NA|NA
TGTGCCAGCAGCTTGCAACACAATCAGCCCCAGCATTTT
CASSLQHNQPQHF
>TRBJ2-1|TRBV5-6|NA|TRBD2
TGTGCCAGCAGCTTGGGACTAGCGGGAGGCCTCTACGGGTACAATGAGCAGTTCTTC
CASSLGLAGGLYGYNEQFF
>TRBJ2-1|TRBV11-1|NA|TRBD1
TGTGCCAGCAGCTGGGACAGGGGCCACAATGAGCAGTTCTTC
CASSWDRGHNEQFF
>TRBJ2-2|TRBV5-1|once|TRBD1
TGCGCCAGCAGCGGAGTAGGACAGGGGAGTACCGGGGAGCTGTTTTTT
CASSGVGQGSTGELFF
>TRBJ1-1|TRBV18|NA|TRBD1
TGTGCCAGCTCACCAAGGGACAGGCCGAACACTGAAGCTTTCTTT
CASSPRDRPNTEAFF
>TRBJ2-1|TRBV29-1|NA|NA
TGCAGCGTTGAACTTACGGGTAGCTCCTACAATGAGCAGTTCTTC
CSVELTGSSYNEQFF
>TRBJ2-7|TRBV6-5|NA|NA
TGTGCCAGCAGTTCCGGGCCTTTTGGGGGGTGGGAGCAGTACTTC
CASSSGPFGGWEQYF
>TRBJ2-5|TRBV11-3|NA|NA
TGTGCCAGCAGCTTAGGGGTCAGGGGATTAAAAGAGACCCAGTACTTC
CASSLGVRGLKETQYF
>TRBJ2-1|TRBV5-1|NA|TRBD2
TGCGCCAGCAGCTTTGGAGGACTAGACTACAATGAGCAGTTCTTC
CASSFGGLDYNEQFF
>TRBJ1-1|TRBV2|once|NA
TGTGCCAGCAGTGAACGAAGGGAGGTAACCGAAGCTTTCTTT
CASSERREVTEAFF
>TRBJ1-3|TRBV21-1|NA|NA
TGTGCCAGCAGCCGAACAGGCAGCTCTGGAAACACCATATATTTT
CASSRTGSSGNTIYF
>TRBJ2-2|TRBV29-1|NA|NA
TGCAGCGTTTACAGGGTTCCCGGGGAGCTGTTTTTT
CSVYRVPGELFF
>TRBJ1-1|TRBV10-1|NA|NA
TGCGCCAGCAGTGAGTCAGGGGGTACCACTGAAGCTTTCTTT
CASSESGGTTEAFF
>TRBJ2-1|TRBV2|NA|TRBD2
TGTGCCAGCAGGCAATCCACTAGCGGGAGTCGTGATGAGCAGTTCTTC
CASRQSTSGSRDEQFF
>TRBJ2-1|TRBV30|NA|NA
TGTGCCTGGAGTGTACTTTCGGCCAATGAGCAGTTCTTC
CAWSVLSANEQFF
>TRBJ2-7|TRBV27|NA|NA
TGTGCCAGCAAGACGGGTTTAGGGTACGAGCAGTACTTC
CASKTGLGYEQYF